This note documents a single T cell receptor beta chain sequence. The antigen remains undetermined. Profiling relied on immunoSEQ multiplex PCR, and the TCRdb table lists in-frame clones only, not all of them. The sample consists of 100,000 or so clones, 86% of them appearing once. Losses at the gene ends were 5 bases for V and 4 bases for J; bases not matched to a gene: 4. CDR1 and CDR2 from the germline V gene are MNHNY and SVGAGI (reference sequence). The CDR3 is 14 amino acids. These data are taken from a study of OX40 agonist ivuxolimab in advanced cancers. Regarding the study as a whole: CD4+ T cells averaged fewer expanded clones than CD8+ T cells. Low levels of normalized T-cell clonal expansion also appeared in some nonresponders.

The chain carries TRBV6-6 and TRBJ2-1; 8 bases line up with TRBD1. The sample consisted of CD4+ or CD8+ T cells sorted from blood, taken in a trial of the OX40 agonist ivuxolimab. This receptor was obtained from an adult with an advanced solid tumor such as melanoma, head and neck, liver or kidney cancer. The CDR3 DNA follows: TGTGCCAGCAGTCTCCGGGACAGGTACAATGAGCAGTTCTTC. Translation gives CASSLRDRYNEQFF.